This T cell receptor (beta chain) appears in the sequencing data of a study of blood T cell repertoires in COVID-19. This CDR3 region has 15 residues. V was clipped by 6 bases and J by 4 bases; unmatched bases: 8. Germline values: CDR1 KGHSH, CDR2 LQKENI. In the authors' workflow: Amplified reference gene primers provided the basis for estimating nucleated cell counts. Produced via immunoSEQ multiplex PCR; TCRdb's table is partial and in-frame only. Clonal size and the V and J genes are those of that table, whereas D and trimming came from the DNA. The sample records roughly 70,000 clones, about nine tenths being singletons.

Sequencing used peripheral blood. The J gene is TRBJ2-2, the V gene TRBV18; 7 nucleotides align to TRBD1. The sequence was obtained from a woman of 80 years or more with active COVID-19. CDR3 DNA: TGTGCCAGCTCCCCATTTGAGGGGGCCACCGGGGAGCTGTTTTTT. Its protein product is CASSPFEGATGELFF.